This T cell receptor (beta chain) was identified in a study of blood T cell repertoires in COVID-19. About the study: Acute-phase and convalescent COVID-19 samples originated in the United States, Italy and Spain. T cells, B-cell-depleted T cells, or PBMCs supplied cDNA or gDNA.

Trimming removed 0 bases from V and 2 bases from J, with 7 bases in between. This CDR3 comprises 14 residues. Per germline, CDR1 LGHDT and CDR2 YNNKEL (reference sequence). As processed by the authors: It was from reference gene primer amplification that nucleated cell counts were estimated. Using immunoSEQ multiplex PCR, the repertoire was profiled, and TCRdb retains in-frame clones only, with some absent. V and J calls and clone size are those listed in that table; D and trimming were worked out from the DNA. This table holds approximately 190,000 clones, roughly 84% found once. This clonotype was obtained from a woman in her 40s who had recovered from COVID-19. The material sequenced was peripheral blood. The chain uses TRBV3-1 (or the pseudogene TRBV3-2) and TRBJ1-1; the D is unclear. DNA of the CDR3: TGTGCCAGCAGCCAAGACAGTTCTAACACTGAAGCTTTCTTT. Its protein product is CASSQDSSNTEAFF.